A single sample is the source of the 32 T cell receptor beta chains below, sequenced in a study of CD8+ T cells in alopecia areata. The authors extracted RNA and reverse transcribed it into cDNA as the sequencing template. The assay was immunoSEQ multiplex PCR, and TCRdb's table has in-frame clones only and misses some. This sample carries more than 90,000 clones, none of them present only once. Source material: lesional skin. These receptors came from a C3H/HeJ mouse with alopecia areata. For the strain, the MHC haplotype given is H2-k.

This clone was seen a handful of times. All gene names here are mouse names. The read ends 4 residues before the CDR3 terminus; that terminus is restored from the germline J gene. The gene calls are TRBV1 and TRBJ2-3; the match to TRBD2 covers 9 bases. Germline CDR1 and CDR2: NSQYPW and LRSPGD (reference sequence). The CDR3 totals 16 residues. The V segment lost 3 bases and the J segment 2 bases; nucleotides outside the gene matches: 6. CDR3 amino acids: CTCSAPTGGYAETLYF. The sequenced part of the CDR3 DNA is TGCACCTGCAGTGCCCCTACTGGGGGGTATGCAGAA.

A remark on this clone: Gene names and germline refer to mouse. The DNA ends 4 residues before the CDR3 does, and the rest of the CDR3 is filled in from the germline J gene. The V gene is TRBV31, the J gene TRBJ2-3; 9 bases agree with TRBD2. This CDR3 is 17 amino acids long. Germline CDR1 GKSSPN, CDR2 SITVG. J gave up 0 bases and V 3 bases, and 10 bases lay outside the gene matches. The sequenced part of the CDR3 DNA is TGTGCCTGGAGCCAGACTGGGGGTACCACTAGTGCAGAA. Encoded protein: CAWSQTGGTTSAE. The whole CDR3 sequence reads CAWSQTGGTTSAETLYF.

For this clone: Mouse names are used for the genes. The read terminates 4 residues before the CDR3 end, so the remaining end is supplied by the germline J gene. The same CDR3 arises from other DNA sequences in this sample as well. The chain is built from TRBV1 and TRBJ2-1; 8 bases map to TRBD2. The CDR3 totals 15 residues. CDR1 and CDR2 (germline): NSQYPW, LRSPGD (reference sequence). The ends lost 3 bases at V and 6 bases at J; junction bases unmatched: 7. The chain's CDR3 is CTCSARGGAGAEQFF. The sequenced CDR3 bases are TGCACCTGCAGTGCGCGGGGGGGCGCGGGTGCT.

This clone was counted at least ten times. The genes and germline here are from mouse. The read ends 4 residues early relative to the CDR3; the germline J gene fills the gap. This chain links TRBV19 with TRBJ2-1; 8 bases are shared with TRBD2. CDR1 is FNHDT and CDR2 is SITEND in the germline V gene (reference sequence). The CDR3 runs 13 residues. The CDR3: CASSIRLGAEQFF. The sequenced part of the CDR3 DNA is TGTGCCAGCAGTATTAGACTGGGGGCT.

This clone was seen more than once but under ten times. The germline and genes are mouse ones. The read finishes 4 residues shy of the CDR3 end, and the germline J gene is used to complete it. The J gene is TRBJ2-4, the V gene TRBV13-3, with TRBD2 matching 10 bases. This CDR3 contains 13 residues. Looked up from germline, CDR1 is NNHDY and CDR2 is SYVADS. The sequenced part of the CDR3 DNA is TGTGCCAGCAAACTGGGGGGGGAAAAC. It encodes CASKLGGEN. The CDR3 in its entirety is CASKLGGENTLYF. Complete variable domain (other parts from reference TRBV13-3 and TRBJ2-4): EAAVTQSPRSKVAVTGGKVTLSCHQTNNHDYMYWYRQDTGHGLRLIHYSYVADSTEKGDIPDGYKASRPSQENFSLILELASLSQTAVYFCASKLGGENTLYFGAGTRLSVL.

This clone was recorded a few times. Here the gene names and germline are mouse. The read falls 4 residues short of the CDR3 end, and the missing part is taken from the germline J gene. J is TRBJ2-4 and V is TRBV1; TRBD2 matches 13 bases. This CDR3 is built from 17 residues. The germline CDR1 and CDR2 sequences are NSQYPW and LRSPGD (reference sequence). The CDR3 is CTCSAAGLGGVLNTLYF. CDR3 DNA, as far as it was read: TGCACCTGCAGTGCAGCGGGACTGGGGGGGGTTTTAAAC.

Notes on this clone: Mouse gene names and germline throughout. The read ends 4 residues early relative to the CDR3; the germline J gene fills the gap. The chain couples TRBV19 to TRBJ2-3; 9 bases align to TRBD2. The germline V gene has CDR1 FNHDT and CDR2 SITEND (reference sequence). The length of the CDR3 is 15 residues. Unmatched junction bases numbered 5, after V lost 5 bases and J lost 1 base. This CDR3 is CASSHWGVGAETLYF. Partial CDR3 DNA: TGTGCCAGCAGCCACTGGGGGGTGGGTGCAGAA.

This clone was detected only a few times. The genes and germline here are from mouse. The CDR3 goes on 4 residues after the read ends, and that part is filled in from the germline J gene. The chain employs TRBV1 and TRBJ2-5; 8 bases line up with TRBD2. CDR1 and CDR2 (germline): NSQYPW, LRSPGD (reference sequence). The CDR3 covers 16 residues. V trimming: 1 base; J trimming: 0 bases; junction bases outside the gene matches: 3. CDR3 DNA (partial): TGCACCTGCAGTGCAGGACTGGGGAGCAACCAAGAC. This encodes CTCSAGLGSNQD. The full CDR3 protein reads CTCSAGLGSNQDTQYF.

This clone has ten or more counts. Any gene name here is a mouse gene name. The CDR3 goes on 4 residues after the read ends, and that part is filled in from the germline J gene. The V and J genes are TRBV13-3 and TRBJ2-7; weak D call: TRBD1 (6 bases). The CDR3 loop spans 15 amino acids. V lost 1 base and J 3 bases, leaving 14 bases between the germline ends. Looked up from germline, CDR1 is NNHDY and CDR2 is SYVADS. The CDR3 bases that were read are TGTGCCAGCAGTGATTCCCGGGACAAAATCTAT. It translates to CASSDSRDKIY. The full-length CDR3 reads as CASSDSRDKIYEQYF.

Remarks on this clone: Mouse gene names and germline throughout. The read gets to within 4 residues of the CDR3 end, and the germline J gene fills in the rest. The chain employs TRBV31 and TRBJ2-3; 9 bases agree with TRBD2. The CDR3 loop spans 14 amino acids. CDR1 is GKSSPN, CDR2 SITVG, per germline. J was trimmed by 3 bases and V by 0 bases; bases with no gene match: 1. The CDR3 protein is CAWSLDWGAETLYF. The CDR3 DNA, read in part, is TGTGCCTGGAGTCTAGACTGGGGGGCAGAA.

The table lists this clone with a few counts. Gene names and germline match the mouse. The read halts 4 residues ahead of the CDR3 end, with the missing end drawn from the germline J gene. The chain uses TRBV13-2 and TRBJ2-1, with D possibly matching TRBD1 (6 bases). This CDR3 comprises 13 residues. Germline V lookup: CDR1 NNHNN, CDR2 SYGAGS (reference sequence). Incomplete CDR3 DNA: TGTGCCAGCGGTGGCACAGGGTTAGCT. Amino acids: CASGGTGLA. The CDR3 in full is CASGGTGLAEQFF.

In its sample, this clone was seen a few times. The genes are named according to mouse. The identical CDR3 is also encoded by other nucleotide sequences in the sample. The DNA read from the CDR3 is TGTGCTAGCAGTTTGAGCTGGGGGGGCGCAGAA. Translating gives CASSLSWGGAE. From start to end, the CDR3 is CASSLSWGGAETLYF. The chain joins TRBV29 to TRBJ2-3; 10 nucleotides align to TRBD2. The DNA ends 4 residues before the CDR3 does, and the rest of the CDR3 is filled in from the germline J gene. The CDR3 has 15 amino acids. The trim removed 3 bases at V and 3 bases at J, leaving 3 bases unmatched. CDR1 is MSHET, CDR2 SYDVDS, per germline.

On this clone itself: Gene labels here are mouse ones. The CDR3 end falls 4 residues outside the read, so it is completed with the germline J gene. The rearrangement links TRBV31 to TRBJ2-3, with 7 bases aligning to TRBD2. Per germline, CDR1 GKSSPN and CDR2 SITVG. The trim removed 3 bases at V and 0 bases at J, leaving 6 bases unmatched. The CDR3 runs to 15 residues. Incomplete CDR3 DNA: TGTGCCTGGAGGGAACTGGGGACTAGTGCAGAA. Translated: CAWRELGTSAE. The CDR3 in its entirety is CAWRELGTSAETLYF.

Comment on this clone: The gene names here belong to mouse. The read ends 4 residues shy of where the CDR3 ends; the end is completed using the germline J gene. This chain connects TRBV19 to TRBJ2-7, with 9 positions matching TRBD2. Germline V CDR1 and CDR2: FNHDT, SITEND (reference sequence). The J segment lost 0 bases and the V segment lost 4 bases, leaving 2 bases of the junction unmatched. The CDR3 consists of 14 residues. CDR3 bases read: TGTGCCAGCAGTTCTGGGGGGGTCTCCTAT. Translation: CASSSGGVSY. The whole CDR3 sequence reads CASSSGGVSYEQYF.

This clone has only a few counts. The gene names here belong to mouse. Read data end 4 residues before the CDR3 end; the end is taken from the germline J gene. Other DNA sequences in this sample translate to the same CDR3. The gene calls are TRBV31 and TRBJ2-7; TRBD1 agrees at 9 bases. The CDR3 has 13 amino acids. In germline, CDR1 is GKSSPN, CDR2 SITVG. The CDR3 sequence is CAWSLGTGYEQYF. CDR3 DNA (partial): TGTGCCTGGAGTCTAGGGACAGGGTAT.

Details on this clone: Translating the DNA gives a protein that differs from the TCRdb entry at residue 11; the protein shown here is that DNA translation. Germline and genes here are mouse. The read is 3 residues too short to cover the CDR3 end, so that end is filled in from the germline J gene. This rearrangement joins TRBV31 to TRBJ1-6, with a tentative D call TRBD1 (5 bases). TRBJ1-6 belongs to the ORF category, with a function that is uncertain. Germline CDR1 is GKSSPN and CDR2 is SITVG. V was pared by 1 base and J by 4 bases, with 8 bases between. CDR3 length equals 14 residues. The CDR3 protein is CAWSPRQYNSPLYF. The sequenced part of the CDR3 DNA is TGTGCCTGGAGTCCCAGACAGTATAATTCGCCC.

This clone was seen only a few times. Mouse gene names apply. The missing CDR3 end, 4 residues past where the read stops, is filled in from the germline J gene. The chain couples TRBV13-1 to TRBJ2-7; D is ambiguous. Germline V gene data show CDR1 as NSHNY and CDR2 as SYGAGN. The CDR3 runs 11 residues. The sequenced CDR3 bases are TGTGCCAGCAGTGCCATATAT. Translating gives CASSAIY. The whole CDR3 sequence is CASSAIYEQYF.

This clone was counted many times. The gene symbols are mouse symbols. With the read ending 4 residues before the CDR3 end, the germline J gene is used to fill in that end. The chain couples TRBV13-3 to TRBJ2-5; no firm D call. Trimming removed 1 base from V and 0 bases from J, with 9 bases in between. Germline lookup yields CDR1 NNHDY and CDR2 SYVADS. The CDR3 length is 15 residues. Incomplete CDR3 DNA: TGTGCCAGCAGTGATACCAGGATTAACCAAGAC. Translating gives CASSDTRINQD. The entire CDR3 sequence reads CASSDTRINQDTQYF.

Note on this clone: Gene names and germline match the mouse. Sequencing ends 4 residues short of the CDR3 end; the germline J gene provides the rest. V is TRBV14 and J is TRBJ2-3, with TRBD2 matching 12 bases. Germline V gene sequence: CDR1 SGHDT, CDR2 FRDEAV. The CDR3 extends over 16 amino acids. V dropped 4 bases and J dropped 1; count of bases not matched to a gene: 4. The sequenced part of the CDR3 DNA is TGTGCCAGCAGTCCCCGGGACTGGGGGGGTGCAGAA. Translating it yields CASSPRDWGGAE. The complete CDR3 reads CASSPRDWGGAETLYF.

As regards this clone: The gene names here belong to mouse. The covered CDR3 bases are TGTGCCAGCAGTGATGCGGACTGGGGGACTAGTCAAAAC. Protein product: CASSDADWGTSQN. The full CDR3 protein reads CASSDADWGTSQNTLYF. V usage is TRBV13-1 and J usage is TRBJ2-4; 10 bases agree with TRBD2. The read comes to an end 4 residues before the CDR3 does, leaving the germline J gene to fill in the end. The CDR3 runs to 17 residues. Germline assignment: CDR1 NSHNY and CDR2 SYGAGN. V lost 0 bases and J lost 0; bases outside the gene matches: 4.

This clone was recorded many times. Gene names follow the mouse nomenclature. The same CDR3 arises from other DNA sequences in this sample as well. The CDR3 protein is CASSDPRGANTGQLYF. The sequenced part of the CDR3 DNA is TGTGCCAGCAGTGACCCCAGGGGCGCAAACACCGGG. The chain combines TRBV13-3 with TRBJ2-2, with D possibly being TRBD1 (6 bases). With the read ending 4 residues before the CDR3 end, the germline J gene is used to fill in that end. Germline V gene lookup returns CDR1 NNHDY and CDR2 SYVADS. The CDR3 runs to 16 residues. The ends were cut back, 2 bases at V and 0 bases at J, with 11 bases in the middle.

This clone came up a few times. Genes here carry mouse names. Read sequence stops 4 residues before the CDR3 end, and the germline J gene provides the missing end. The chain employs TRBV13-1 and TRBJ1-1; D uncertain. Germline V CDR1 and CDR2: NSHNY, SYGAGN. This CDR3 has 10 amino acids. CDR3 protein: CASSDQEVFF. Incomplete CDR3 DNA: TGTGCCAGCAGTGATCAA.

Worth noting for this clone: Gene names and germline refer to mouse. The read ends 4 residues before the CDR3 terminus; that terminus is restored from the germline J gene. This chain joins TRBV13-3 and TRBJ2-5; D perhaps matches TRBD2 (5 bases). Germline V gene sequence: CDR1 NNHDY, CDR2 SYVADS. Deletions cut 0 bases from V and 1 base from J, with 9 bases between. The CDR3 contains 15 residues. This chain's CDR3 is CASSDGDGDQDTQYF. Incomplete CDR3 DNA: TGTGCCAGCAGTGATGGGGATGGGGACCAAGAC.

This clone was observed a handful of times. Genes and germline come from the mouse. The read comes to an end 4 residues before the CDR3 does, leaving the germline J gene to fill in the end. The chain recombines TRBV16 with TRBJ2-1; 8 nucleotides align to TRBD2. From germline, CDR1 is SGHSA and CDR2 FRNQAP. CDR3 length: 16 amino acids. After removal of 1 base from V and 0 bases from J, the junction contained 2 bases not matched to a gene. CDR3 DNA (partial): TGTGCAAGCAGCTTAGGACTGGGGTATAACTATGCT. Protein sequence: CASSLGLGYNYA. From start to end, the CDR3 is CASSLGLGYNYAEQFF. Full variable domain (outside the CDR3, taken from reference TRBV16 and TRBJ2-1): NAGVIQTPRHKVTGKGQEATLWCEPISGHSAVFWYRQTIVQGLEFLTYFRNQAPIDDSGMPKERFSAQMPNQSHSTLKIQSTQPQDSAVYLCASSLGLGYNYAEQFFGPGTRLTVL.

This clone was detected many times. Any gene name here is a mouse gene name. The sequence runs out 4 residues before the end of the CDR3; the remainder is reconstructed from the germline J gene. The chain recombines TRBV13-3 with TRBJ2-2; the match to TRBD1 covers 11 bases. Germline V CDR1 and CDR2: NNHDY, SYVADS. The CDR3 has 15 amino acids. The part of the CDR3 DNA that was read is TGTGCCAGCAGTGAAAGGGACAGGGGGTTCGGG. It translates to CASSERDRGFG. The entire CDR3 protein reads CASSERDRGFGQLYF. The complete variable domain, with remaining parts taken from reference TRBV13-3 and TRBJ2-2, reads EAAVTQSPRSKVAVTGGKVTLSCHQTNNHDYMYWYRQDTGHGLRLIHYSYVADSTEKGDIPDGYKASRPSQENFSLILELASLSQTAVYFCASSERDRGFGQLYFGEGSKLTVL.

This clone has only a few counts. Genes here carry mouse names. CDR3 sequence reads: CASGDATGSSYEQYF. The CDR3 DNA, read in part, is TGTGCCAGCGGTGATGCAACAGGGAGCTCCTAT. The chain is built from TRBV13-2 and TRBJ2-7; tentative D call: TRBD1 (6 bases). The read terminates 4 residues before the CDR3 end, so the remaining end is supplied by the germline J gene. V was trimmed by 0 bases and J by 0 bases, leaving 10 bases between them. The length of the CDR3 is 15 residues. Germline V gene sequence: CDR1 NNHNN, CDR2 SYGAGS (reference sequence).

This clone was counted only a few times. Gene names follow the mouse nomenclature. The CDR3 extends 4 residues past the end of the read, so its final part is completed from the germline J gene. This specimen includes other DNA sequences encoding the same CDR3. This chain connects TRBV1 to TRBJ2-7, with 7 bases matching TRBD2. Unmatched junction bases numbered 5, after V lost 0 bases and J lost 3 bases. Germline V gene sequence: CDR1 NSQYPW, CDR2 LRSPGD (reference sequence). There are 15 residues in the CDR3. The CDR3 loop reads CTCSADLAGGYEQYF. The DNA read from the CDR3 is TGCACCTGCAGTGCAGATCTGGCTGGGGGCTAT.

This clone has ten or more counts. The gene names here belong to mouse. The read finishes 4 residues shy of the CDR3 end, and the germline J gene is used to complete it. This chain connects TRBV13-3 to TRBJ1-1, with 9 bases identical to TRBD1. Germline values: CDR1 NNHDY, CDR2 SYVADS. V gave up 0 bases and J gave up 0 bases; unmatched junction bases: 6. This CDR3 has 17 amino acids. CDR3 sequence: CASSDVGTGWSNTEVFF. The covered CDR3 bases are TGTGCCAGCAGTGATGTGGGGACAGGGTGGTCAAACACA.

The sample holds a few counts of this clone. The genes are named according to mouse. Coverage ceases 4 residues before the CDR3 finishes, and the germline J gene fills in the end. The genes are TRBV29 and TRBJ2-5; D may be TRBD1 (5 bases). The CDR3 is made up of 13 amino acids. Deletions cut 2 bases from V and 3 bases from J, with 6 bases between. Germline CDR1 reads MSHET; CDR2 reads SYDVDS. CDR3 amino acids: CASSLQGQDTQYF. CDR3 bases read: TGTGCTAGCAGTTTACAGGGTCAAGAC.

There are a few counts of this clone. Gene names are the mouse ones. The read terminates 4 residues ahead of where the CDR3 ends, so the germline J gene completes it. J is TRBJ1-1 and V is TRBV13-1, with TRBD1 as a possible D gene (5 bases). The V end was cut by 3 bases, the J end by 4 bases, with 13 bases between. Germline CDR1 is NSHNY and CDR2 is SYGAGN. The CDR3 covers 14 residues. The CDR3 is CASSAGRRGTEVFF. CDR3 DNA (partial): TGTGCCAGCAGTGCGGGGAGGAGGGGCACA.

A note on this clone: Any gene name here is a mouse gene name. The read stops 4 residues short of the end of the CDR3; the missing end is completed from the germline J gene. The chain is built from TRBV3 and TRBJ2-5; 11 bases map to TRBD1. The CDR3 is 16 residues long. Germline V gene data show CDR1 as SNHLY and CDR2 as FYNGKV (reference sequence). Germline trimming cut 5 bases from V and 0 bases from J; bases unmatched to any gene: 4. The part of the CDR3 DNA that was read is TGTGCCAGCAGCACCGGGACAGGGGGTAACCAAGAC. This sequence encodes CASSTGTGGNQD. The whole CDR3 sequence is CASSTGTGGNQDTQYF. Full variable domain (missing parts from reference TRBV3 and TRBJ2-5): GPKVLQIPSHQIIDMGQMVTLNCDPVSNHLYFYWYKQILGQQMEFLVNFYNGKVMEKSKLFKDQFSVERPDGSYFTLKIQPTALEDSAVYFCASSTGTGGNQDTQYFGPGTRLLVL.

A remark on this clone: Any gene name here is a mouse gene name. The read terminates 4 residues ahead of where the CDR3 ends, so the germline J gene completes it. The chain employs TRBV1 and TRBJ2-4, with 9 nucleotides matching TRBD2. Germline CDR1 reads NSQYPW; CDR2 reads LRSPGD (reference sequence). The CDR3 loop spans 12 amino acids. The sequenced part of the CDR3 DNA is TGCACCTGCAGCGGGACTGGGAAC. Its protein is CTCSGTGN. The CDR3 as a whole reads CTCSGTGNTLYF.